The clone carrying this T cell receptor beta chain was recorded many times. Its specificity is not known. These data come from a study of spatial heterogeneity in lung cancer. Study background: Samples came from 65 to 75 TRACERx patients with untreated early-stage lung cancer. Where present, follow-up PBMC were sequenced a median of about two years after resection. Study-level results: Ubiquitous expanded tumor TCRs were observed in blood more at resection than follow-up.

Each CDR3 protein is one row after TCRdb ran MiXCR on the 5' RACE reads. The table shows about 120,000 distinct CDR3 sequences, with 12% occurring only once. Documented time point: blood at routine non-recurrence follow-up after resection. Material for sequencing was whole RNA from tumor, nontumor lung or frozen PBMC, left unsorted. This clonotype was obtained from a male donor with early-stage non-small cell lung cancer. The sequencing here drew on PBMCs, taken at follow-up.

The CDR3 DNA sequence: TGTGCCAGCAGCTTAGCCCACCTCGGACAGGGTTGGGAAAAACTGTTTTTT. Translating gives CASSLAHLGQGWEKLFF. The chain combines TRBV7-8 with TRBJ1-4; 8 bases match TRBD1. Looked up from germline, CDR1 is SGHVS and CDR2 is FQNEAQ. The V and J ends lost 0 bases and 8 bases, in that order; junction bases with no gene match: 11. CDR3 length: 17 residues.